This T cell receptor beta chain was obtained from a study of T cells after posttransplantation cyclophosphamide. The CDR3 has 13 amino acids. Per the germline V gene, CDR1 is SGHTS and CDR2 is YDEGEE. V was clipped by 7 bases and J by 1 base, with 11 bases between them. Clones were read by immunoSEQ multiplex PCR, and TCRdb kept only the in-frame ones, dropping some. The sample lists more than 15,000 clones; around 87% were seen once. Controls had myeloablative marrow grafts with methotrexate and calcineurin inhibitor, sampled at 1 year. The sequenced sample was PBMCs, obtained after an allogeneic stem cell transplant with a calcineurin inhibitor and methotrexate. The source of this sequence is a male patient aged 50 to 60 who received an allogeneic stem cell transplant from an unrelated donor, was CMV-positive, and had chronic GVHD only. Some T cells may be supplied by the graft donor. The J gene is TRBJ2-5, the V gene TRBV5-8, with D perhaps TRBD2 (7 bases). The CDR3 DNA follows: TGTGCCAGCGCGGGGGCAGGCCAAGAGACCCAGTACTTC. It encodes CASAGAGQETQYF.